This TCR beta chain was documented in a study of shared T cell receptors in the human thymus. The CDR3 runs to 15 residues. Germline V gene lookup returns CDR1 SGHRS and CDR2 YFSETQ. The V and J ends lost 2 bases and 2 bases, in that order; junction bases with no gene match: 4. Libraries were prepared by immunoSEQ multiplex PCR; TCRdb keeps only in-frame clonotypes and omits some of them. The sample records about 500,000 clones, approximately 80% being singletons. These data are also associated with another study on human thymus T cells. That investigation notes: Gene usage for V and J segments appeared biased in thymic and blood repertoires.

The sequence was collected from a boy under two years old with a congenital heart defect. The sample taken for sequencing was thymocytes. The V call is TRBV5-1, the J call TRBJ1-2, with 9 bases aligning to TRBD1. The DNA for the CDR3 is TGCGCCAGCAGCTTAAGGGACAGGGACAACTATGGCTACACCTTC. Residues: CASSLRDRDNYGYTF.